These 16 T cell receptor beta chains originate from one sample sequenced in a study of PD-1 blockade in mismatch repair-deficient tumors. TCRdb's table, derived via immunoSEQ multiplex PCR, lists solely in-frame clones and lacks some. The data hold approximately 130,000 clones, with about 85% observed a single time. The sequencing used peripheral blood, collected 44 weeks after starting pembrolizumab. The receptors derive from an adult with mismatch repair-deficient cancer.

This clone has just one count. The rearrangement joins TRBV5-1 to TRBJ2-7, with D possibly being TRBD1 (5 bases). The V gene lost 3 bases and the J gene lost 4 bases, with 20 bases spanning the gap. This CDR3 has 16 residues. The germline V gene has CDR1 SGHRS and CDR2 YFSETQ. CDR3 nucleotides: TGCGCCAGCAGCTCCCGCCCCAGGGAAAACCTTTACGAGCAGTACTTC. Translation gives CASSSRPRENLYEQYF.

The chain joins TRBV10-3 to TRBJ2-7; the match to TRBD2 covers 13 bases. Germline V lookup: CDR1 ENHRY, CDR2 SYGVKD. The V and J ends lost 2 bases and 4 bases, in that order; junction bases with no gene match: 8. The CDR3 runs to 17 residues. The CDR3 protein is CAISERRGLAGSYEQYF. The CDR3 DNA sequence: TGTGCCATCAGTGAGAGGAGGGGACTAGCGGGATCGTACGAGCAGTACTTC.

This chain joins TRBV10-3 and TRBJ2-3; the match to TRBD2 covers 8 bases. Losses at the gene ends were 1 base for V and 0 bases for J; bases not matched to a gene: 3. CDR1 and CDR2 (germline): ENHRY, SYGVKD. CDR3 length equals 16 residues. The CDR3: CAISELSGSSTDTQYF. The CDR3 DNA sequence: TGTGCCATCAGTGAGTTAAGCGGGAGTAGCACAGATACGCAGTATTTT.

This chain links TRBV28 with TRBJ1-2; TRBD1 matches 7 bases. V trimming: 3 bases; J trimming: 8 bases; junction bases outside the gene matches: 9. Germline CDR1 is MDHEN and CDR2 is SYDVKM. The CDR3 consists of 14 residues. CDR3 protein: CASSFPATGKGYTF. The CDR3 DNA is TGTGCCAGCAGTTTCCCCGCGACAGGGAAAGGCTACACCTTC.

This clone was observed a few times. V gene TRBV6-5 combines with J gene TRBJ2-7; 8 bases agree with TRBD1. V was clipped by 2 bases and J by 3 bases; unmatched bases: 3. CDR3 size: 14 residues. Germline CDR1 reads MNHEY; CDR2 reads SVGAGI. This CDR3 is CASSYAGTGYEQYF. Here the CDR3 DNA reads TGTGCCAGCAGTTACGCCGGGACAGGCTACGAGCAGTACTTC.

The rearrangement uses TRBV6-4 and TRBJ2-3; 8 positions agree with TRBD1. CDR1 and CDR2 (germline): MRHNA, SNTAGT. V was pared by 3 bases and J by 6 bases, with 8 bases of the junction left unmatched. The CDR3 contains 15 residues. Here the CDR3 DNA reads TGTGCCAGCAGTGAGGGGGCAGGGGGCGGTGATACGCAGTATTTT. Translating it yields CASSEGAGGGDTQYF.

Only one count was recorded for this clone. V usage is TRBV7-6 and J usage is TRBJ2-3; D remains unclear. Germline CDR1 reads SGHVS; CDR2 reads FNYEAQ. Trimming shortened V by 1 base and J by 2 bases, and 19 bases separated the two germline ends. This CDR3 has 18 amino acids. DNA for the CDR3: TGTGCCAGCAGCTTAGGACGGTTTGGTGGGGAAGACACAGATACGCAGTATTTT. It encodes CASSLGRFGGEDTDTQYF. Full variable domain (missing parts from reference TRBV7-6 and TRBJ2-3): GAGVSQSPRYKVTKRGQDVALRCDPISGHVSLYWYRQALGQGPEFLTYFNYEAQQDKSGLPNDRFSAERPEGSISTLTIQRTEQRDSAMYRCASSLGRFGGEDTDTQYFGPGTRLTVL.

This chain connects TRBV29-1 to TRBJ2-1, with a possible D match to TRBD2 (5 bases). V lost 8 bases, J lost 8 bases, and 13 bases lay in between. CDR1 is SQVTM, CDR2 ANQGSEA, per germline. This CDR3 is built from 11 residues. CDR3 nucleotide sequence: TGCAGCTTTAGTAGGGAGTATGAGCAGTTCTTC. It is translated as CSFSREYEQFF.

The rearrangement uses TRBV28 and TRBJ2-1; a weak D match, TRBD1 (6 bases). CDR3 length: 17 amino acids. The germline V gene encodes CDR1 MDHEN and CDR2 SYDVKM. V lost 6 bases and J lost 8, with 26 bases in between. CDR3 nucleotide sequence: TGTGCCAGCAGGCGAACAGGGTCCGGCTACAAATACGATGAGCAGTTCTTC. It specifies CASRRTGSGYKYDEQFF. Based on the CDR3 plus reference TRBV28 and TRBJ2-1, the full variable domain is DVKVTQSSRYLVKRTGEKVFLECVQDMDHENMFWYRQDPGLGLRLIYFSYDVKMKEKGDIPEGYSVSREKKERFSLILESASTNQTSMYLCASRRTGSGYKYDEQFFGPGTRLTVL.

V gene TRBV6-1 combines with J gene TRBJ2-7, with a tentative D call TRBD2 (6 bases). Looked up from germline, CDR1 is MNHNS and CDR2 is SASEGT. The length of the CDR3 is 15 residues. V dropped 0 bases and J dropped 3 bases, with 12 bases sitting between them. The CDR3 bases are TGTGCCAGCAGTGAAGCCGGCGCGGGGAGCTACGAGCAGTACTTC. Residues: CASSEAGAGSYEQYF.

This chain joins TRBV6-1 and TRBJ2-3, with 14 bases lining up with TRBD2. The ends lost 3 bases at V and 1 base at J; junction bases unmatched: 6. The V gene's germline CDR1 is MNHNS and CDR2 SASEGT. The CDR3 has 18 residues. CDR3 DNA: TGTGCCAGCAGTGACGGGACTAGCGGGAGTCTGGGCACAGATACGCAGTATTTT. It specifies CASSDGTSGSLGTDTQYF.

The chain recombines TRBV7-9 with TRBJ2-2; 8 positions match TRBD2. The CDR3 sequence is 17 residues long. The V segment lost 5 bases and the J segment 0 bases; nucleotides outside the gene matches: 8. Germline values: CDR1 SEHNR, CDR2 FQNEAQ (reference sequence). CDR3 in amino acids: CASSLRPGGPNTGELFF. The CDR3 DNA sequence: TGTGCCAGCAGCCTCAGGCCGGGAGGGCCGAACACCGGGGAGCTGTTTTTT. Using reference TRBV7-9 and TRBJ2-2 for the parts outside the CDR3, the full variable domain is DTGVSQNPRHKITKRGQNVTFRCDPISEHNRLYWYRQTLGQGPEFLTYFQNEAQLEKSRLLSDRFSAERPKGSFSTLEIQRTEQGDSAMYLCASSLRPGGPNTGELFFGEGSRLTVL.

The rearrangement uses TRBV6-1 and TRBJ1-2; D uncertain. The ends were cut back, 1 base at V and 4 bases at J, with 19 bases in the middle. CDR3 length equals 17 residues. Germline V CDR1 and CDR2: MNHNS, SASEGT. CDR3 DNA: TGTGCCAGCAGTGAAGAGTTAGAAGGGTTCAGCGGCTATGGCTACACCTTC. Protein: CASSEELEGFSGYGYTF.

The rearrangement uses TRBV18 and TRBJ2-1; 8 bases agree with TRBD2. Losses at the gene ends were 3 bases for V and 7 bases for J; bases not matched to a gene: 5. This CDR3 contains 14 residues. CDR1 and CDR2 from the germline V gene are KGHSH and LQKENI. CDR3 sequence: CASSPSGSRNEQFF. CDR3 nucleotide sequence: TGTGCCAGCTCACCCAGCGGGAGTCGGAATGAGCAGTTCTTC. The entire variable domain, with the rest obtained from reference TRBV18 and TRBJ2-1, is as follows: NAGVMQNPRHLVRRRGQEARLRCSPMKGHSHVYWYRQLPEEGLKFMVYLQKENIIDESGMPKERFSAEFPKEGPSILRIQQVVRGDSAAYFCASSPSGSRNEQFFGPGTRLTVL.

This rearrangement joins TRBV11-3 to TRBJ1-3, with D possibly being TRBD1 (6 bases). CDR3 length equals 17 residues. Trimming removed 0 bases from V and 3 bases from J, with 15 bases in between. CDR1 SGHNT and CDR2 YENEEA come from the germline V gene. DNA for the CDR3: TGTGCCAGCAGCTTAGATCGACGGGGGCGTAGTGGAAACACCATATATTTT. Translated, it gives CASSLDRRGRSGNTIYF.

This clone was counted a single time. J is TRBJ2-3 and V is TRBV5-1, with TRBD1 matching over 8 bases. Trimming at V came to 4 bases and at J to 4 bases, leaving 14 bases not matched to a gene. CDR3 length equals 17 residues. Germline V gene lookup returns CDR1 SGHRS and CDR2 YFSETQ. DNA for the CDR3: TGCGCCAGCAGCGACGCGAGGGGCAGGGGGCCCGCAGATACGCAGTATTTT. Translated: CASSDARGRGPADTQYF.